These 21 T cell receptor beta chains originate from one sample sequenced in a study of blood T cells in healthy people across ages. It was with a sample-barcoded 5' primer and a J-beta primer mix that a second PCR of roughly 6 to 11 cycles was run. TCRdb analysed the 5' RACE reads with MiXCR anew, one entry per CDR3 protein. The sample lists 600,000 or so distinct CDR3 sequences, roughly 20% occurring once. Sequenced sample: blood. The receptor set was obtained from a man aged 70-80 years in good health.

The sample holds many counts of this clonotype. V is TRBV20-1 and J is TRBJ2-3, with 8 bases matching TRBD2. The germline CDR1 and CDR2 sequences are DFQATT and SNEGSKA (reference sequence). The CDR3 extends over 15 amino acids. Unmatched junction bases numbered 5, after V lost 3 bases and J lost 0 bases. CDR3 in amino acids: CSASLLAASTDTQYF. The CDR3 nucleotides read TGCAGTGCTAGCCTACTAGCGGCTAGCACAGATACGCAGTATTTT.

The chain links TRBV7-2 to TRBJ2-1; 8 nucleotides match TRBD2. The CDR3 is made up of 13 amino acids. V lost 3 bases and J lost 10; bases outside the gene matches: 5. Germline V gene lookup returns CDR1 SGHTA and CDR2 FQGNSA. The CDR3 nucleotides are TGTGCCAGCAGCTTCAAGGGACTAGGAGAGCAGTTCTTC. Protein product: CASSFKGLGEQFF. The full variable domain, completed using reference TRBV7-2 and TRBJ2-1, is GAGVSQSPSNKVTEKGKDVELRCDPISGHTALYWYRQSLGQGLEFLIYFQGNSAPDKSGLPSDRFSAERTGGSVSTLTIQRTQQEDSAVYLCASSFKGLGEQFFGPGTRLTVL.

This clonotype occurred a few times. The chain employs TRBV5-1 and TRBJ1-4; D gene unclear. The V gene lost 0 bases and the J gene lost 9 bases, with 12 bases spanning the gap. Germline lookup yields CDR1 SGHRS and CDR2 YFSETQ. There are 14 residues in the CDR3. The CDR3 loop is CASSLGPTDQKLFF. The CDR3 DNA is TGCGCCAGCAGCTTGGGTCCGACCGACCAAAAACTGTTTTTT.

The V call is TRBV6-4, the J call TRBJ2-3; TRBD2 aligns across 7 bases. The J segment lost 0 bases and the V segment lost 0 bases, leaving 3 bases of the junction unmatched. The CDR3 spans 16 residues. Germline assignment: CDR1 MRHNA and CDR2 SNTAGT. In nucleotides, the CDR3 is TGTGCCAGCAGTGACTCAATTAGCGGGAGCACAGATACGCAGTATTTT. Translated: CASSDSISGSTDTQYF.

The sample holds a few counts of this clonotype. The CDR3 sequence: CSASGASTDTQYF. The CDR3 region has the DNA TGCAGTGCTAGTGGGGCTAGCACAGATACGCAGTATTTT. V is TRBV20-1 and J is TRBJ2-3, with a possible D match to TRBD1 (5 bases). Trimming removed 3 bases at V and 0 bases at J, with 7 bases between. The CDR3 sequence is 13 residues long. Germline CDR1 and CDR2: DFQATT and SNEGSKA (reference sequence).

This clonotype was picked up many times. J is TRBJ1-1 and V is TRBV6-6, with D hard to call. V was trimmed by 2 bases and J by 3 bases, leaving 4 bases between them. Germline CDR1 and CDR2: MNHNY and SVGAGI (reference sequence). The CDR3 runs to 12 residues. The CDR3 DNA reads TGTGCCAGCAGTTACGGGTACACTGAAGCTTTCTTT. This codes for CASSYGYTEAFF.

V is TRBV3-1 and J is TRBJ1-5, with TRBD1 identical over 10 bases. The ends lost 1 base at V and 7 bases at J; junction bases unmatched: 1. CDR1 LGHDT and CDR2 YNNKEL come from the germline V gene (reference sequence). The CDR3 runs to 14 residues. The CDR3 is CASSQGTGGQPQHF. CDR3 sequence (DNA): TGTGCCAGCAGCCAAGGGACAGGGGGGCAGCCCCAGCATTTT.

The V gene is TRBV3-1, the J gene TRBJ2-1; 12 positions agree with TRBD2. V lost 5 bases and J lost 8; bases outside the gene matches: 7. The CDR3 runs to 15 residues. The germline gives CDR1 LGHDT, CDR2 YNNKEL (reference sequence). CDR3 sequence (DNA): TGTGCCAGCAGCGCCCTAGCGGGAGGGTTGGATGAGCAGTTCTTC. It encodes CASSALAGGLDEQFF.

This clonotype was seen more than once but under ten times. The chain joins TRBV9 to TRBJ2-2, with TRBD2 matching over 7 bases. Germline lookup yields CDR1 SGDLS and CDR2 YYNGEE. CDR3 length equals 17 residues. The V gene end was trimmed by 0 bases and the J gene end by 6 bases; junction bases not matched to a gene: 11. CDR3 DNA: TGTGCCAGCAGCGTAGCCCCAGGCGGGAGACTGTCCGGGGAGCTGTTTTTT. Its translation: CASSVAPGGRLSGELFF.

This chain uses TRBV29-1 with TRBJ2-7, with TRBD2 matching over 12 bases. The CDR3 has 13 amino acids. The V segment lost 4 bases and the J segment 4 bases; nucleotides outside the gene matches: 2. Per the germline V gene, CDR1 is SQVTM and CDR2 is ANQGSEA. CDR3 DNA: TGCAGCGTTGCTAGCGGGAGGGGGTACGAGCAGTACTTC. It is translated as CSVASGRGYEQYF.

At least ten counts were recorded for this clonotype. V is TRBV10-3 and J is TRBJ2-5; the match to TRBD2 covers 9 bases. The length of the CDR3 is 14 residues. Germline trimming cut 10 bases from V and 11 bases from J; bases unmatched to any gene: 17. Germline CDR1 reads ENHRY; CDR2 reads SYGVKD. In nucleotides, the CDR3 is TGTGCCACCTCAGCTGGGACTAGCTCTTCTCAGCAGTACTTC. This encodes CATSAGTSSSQQYF.

The V and J genes are TRBV5-1 and TRBJ2-7; 10 positions match TRBD1. J was trimmed by 2 bases and V by 3 bases; bases with no gene match: 5. The CDR3 loop spans 15 amino acids. Germline CDR1 SGHRS, CDR2 YFSETQ. CDR3 region: CASSYGTGDTYEQYF. The CDR3 DNA reads as TGCGCCAGCAGCTATGGGACAGGGGATACCTACGAGCAGTACTTC.

This sequence joins TRBV2 and TRBJ2-5; a weak D match, TRBD1 (6 bases). TRBJ2-1 matches the DNA end more closely, so the J call is doubtful. The germline V gene encodes CDR1 SNHLY and CDR2 FYNNEI. CDR3 size: 13 residues. DNA of the CDR3: TGTGCCAGCAGGTTAGACAGGAACAATGAGCAGTTCTTC. Its protein is CASRLDRNNEQFF.

This clonotype was seen at least ten times. The gene calls are TRBV5-5 and TRBJ2-7; 8 bases match TRBD2. The CDR3 covers 16 residues. The trim removed 3 bases at V and 5 bases at J, leaving 13 bases unmatched. The V gene's germline CDR1 is SGHKS and CDR2 YYEKEE (reference sequence). The CDR3 protein is CASSWGDGLAFNEQYF. As DNA, the CDR3 is TGTGCCAGCAGCTGGGGCGACGGACTAGCTTTCAACGAGCAGTACTTC.

This chain connects TRBV6-6 to TRBJ2-2; 9 bases are shared with TRBD2. This CDR3 region has 15 residues. CDR1 MNHNY and CDR2 SVGAGI come from the germline V gene (reference sequence). V lost 9 bases to trimming and J lost 2 bases; unmatched junction nucleotides: 7. CDR3: CASRDSGSNTGELFF. CDR3 bases: TGTGCCAGTAGGGATAGCGGGAGTAACACCGGGGAGCTGTTTTTT.

The chain recombines TRBV25-1 with TRBJ2-5; D is undetermined. CDR1 and CDR2 from the germline V gene are MGHDK and SYGVNS. The V end lost 7 bases, the J end lost 0 bases, and 9 bases lay between the germline ends. This CDR3 spans 13 amino acids. The CDR3, as DNA: TGTGCCAGCATCCCTGGGGACCAAGAGACCCAGTACTTC. Protein product: CASIPGDQETQYF.

V and J are TRBV7-2 and TRBJ2-5; 11 bases are a match to TRBD2. Germline CDR1 SGHTA, CDR2 FQGNSA. CDR3 length: 16 residues. Unmatched junction bases numbered 5, after V lost 2 bases and J lost 3 bases. The CDR3 DNA reads TGTGCCAGCAGCTTATCTAGCGGGAGGTGGGAAGAGACCCAGTACTTC. It yields the protein CASSLSSGRWEETQYF.

This clonotype was counted a few times. The gene calls are TRBV7-9 and TRBJ1-4, with 9 bases that match TRBD1. The CDR3 totals 15 residues. V was pared by 4 bases and J by 8 bases, with 8 bases of the junction left unmatched. CDR1 SEHNR and CDR2 FQNEAQ come from the germline V gene (reference sequence). The CDR3 is CASSSPTGGKEKLFF. In nucleotides, the CDR3 is TGTGCCAGCAGCTCGCCGACAGGGGGAAAGGAAAAACTGTTTTTT.

V gene TRBV6-5 combines with J gene TRBJ2-7; the match to TRBD2 covers 13 bases. The CDR3 extends over 14 amino acids. Germline V gene lookup returns CDR1 MNHEY and CDR2 SVGAGI. The J segment lost 6 bases and the V segment lost 7 bases, leaving 6 bases of the junction unmatched. The CDR3 nucleotides are TGTGCCAGCACCTGGACTAGCGGGAGCCCCGAGCAGTACTTC. The encoded protein is CASTWTSGSPEQYF.

The chain recombines TRBV7-3 with TRBJ2-5; D not certain. The J call may not be correct, given that the DNA end is closer to TRBJ2-1. Looked up from germline, CDR1 is SGHTA and CDR2 is FQGTGA. The CDR3 sequence is 13 residues long. The CDR3 nucleotides read TGTGCCAGCAGCTTAACCAGCAGCCATGAGCAGTTCTTC. This translates into CASSLTSSHEQFF.

The CDR3 spells CASTDSYEQFF. For the CDR3, the DNA is TGTGCCAGCACTGATTCATATGAGCAGTTCTTC. The rearrangement links TRBV6-1 to TRBJ2-7, with unresolved D. The DNA matches TRBJ2-1 better at its end, which makes the J call doubtful. Germline assignment: CDR1 MNHNS and CDR2 SASEGT. The CDR3 contains 11 residues.